This section outlines one T cell receptor beta chain sequence together with its context. 60 Vbeta and 13 Jbeta primers were used in PCR. The method was immunoSEQ multiplex PCR; TCRdb's version includes in-frame clones alone and lacks a portion of them. The sample has about 130,000 clones; about 78% are singletons. This entry belongs to a study of cytomegalovirus exposure and HLA in healthy donors. In germline, CDR1 is SGHNT, CDR2 YYREEE (reference sequence). Losses at the gene ends were 2 bases for V and 3 bases for J; bases not matched to a gene: 7. The CDR3 has 17 residues. This chain joins TRBV5-4 and TRBJ2-3; 12 bases map to TRBD2. Specimen: PBMCs. The TCR originated in a man aged 45-65 years in good health and CMV-seronegative. The CDR3 spells CASSLPLAGGPTDTQYF. Here the CDR3 DNA reads TGTGCCAGCAGCTTACCCCTAGCGGGAGGGCCGACAGATACGCAGTATTTT. The complete variable domain, with remaining parts taken from reference TRBV5-4 and TRBJ2-3, reads ETGVTQSPTHLIKTRGQQVTLRCSSQSGHNTVSWYQQALGQGPQFIFQYYREEENGRGNFPPRFSGLQFPNYSSELNVNALELDDSALYLCASSLPLAGGPTDTQYFGPGTRLTVL.